Below are 4 T cell receptor beta chains sequenced from a single sample in a study of cytomegalovirus exposure and HLA in healthy donors. TCRdb keeps only in-frame clones here, not all; method: immunoSEQ multiplex PCR. The sample comprises 65,000 or so clones, 92% of which are singletons, and roughly 1.3% rests with the top ten. Sequenced material: PBMCs. The receptors were gathered from a woman between 18 and 29 years old in good health and CMV-seronegative.

The chain recombines TRBV19 with TRBJ2-2, with D uncertain. In germline, CDR1 is LNHDA, CDR2 SQIVND (reference sequence). This CDR3 contains 16 residues. The V and J ends lost 4 bases and 3 bases respectively, with 15 bases between them. CDR3 in amino acids: CASSKIKVTDTGELFF. Written as DNA, the CDR3 is TGTGCCAGTAGTAAAATAAAAGTTACTGACACCGGGGAGCTGTTTTTT.

The chain employs TRBV21-1 and TRBJ2-1; TRBD1, as called in the table, went unchecked against the DNA. TRBV21-1 is described as a pseudogene. The CDR3 sequence is 14 residues long. In DNA form, the CDR3 reads TGTGCCAGCGCAGGGGTGGACCCACGCTATGAGCAGTTCTTC. Translating gives CASAGVDPRYEQFF.

The chain combines TRBV25-1 with TRBJ2-5, with a possible D match to TRBD2 (7 bases). The V gene's germline CDR1 is MGHDK and CDR2 SYGVNS. With 1 base removed from V and 5 bases from J, the gap between germline ends came to 11 bases. The CDR3 contains 14 residues. CDR3 nucleotide sequence: TGTGCCAGCAGTGAATGGGGGGGGCGGGAGACCCAGTACTTC. Its translation: CASSEWGGRETQYF.

V usage is TRBV5-1 and J usage is TRBJ2-2, with TRBD2 matching 9 bases. Germline CDR1 and CDR2: SGHRS and YFSETQ. The CDR3 covers 16 residues. The junction had 3 bases not matched to a gene; V was cut back by 2 bases and J by 1 base. The CDR3 nucleotides read TGCGCCAGCAGCTTTAGCGGGGGCCTGAACACCGGGGAGCTGTTTTTT. Translation gives CASSFSGGLNTGELFF. The variable domain in full, completed from reference TRBV5-1 and TRBJ2-2, reads KAGVTQTPRYLIKTRGQQVTLSCSPISGHRSVSWYQQTPGQGLQFLFEYFSETQRNKGNFPGRFSGRQFSNSRSEMNVSTLELGDSALYLCASSFSGGLNTGELFFGEGSRLTVL.